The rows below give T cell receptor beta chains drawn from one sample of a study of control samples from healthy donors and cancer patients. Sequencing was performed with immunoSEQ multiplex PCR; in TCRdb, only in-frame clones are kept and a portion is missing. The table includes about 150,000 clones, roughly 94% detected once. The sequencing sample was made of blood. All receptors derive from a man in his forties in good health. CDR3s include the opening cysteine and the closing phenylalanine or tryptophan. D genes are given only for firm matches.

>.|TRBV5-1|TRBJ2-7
CASSFRGPQSYEQYF
TGCGCCAGCAGCTTCCGGGGACCACAGTCCTACGAGCAGTACTTC
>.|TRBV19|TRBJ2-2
CATLVAGELFF
TGTGCCACCTTAGTTGCCGGGGAGCTGTTTTTT
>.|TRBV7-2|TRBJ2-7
CASSLYSYEQYF
TGTGCCAGCAGCCTTTACTCCTACGAGCAGTACTTC
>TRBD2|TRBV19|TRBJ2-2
CASSMWSGANTGELFF
TGTGCCAGTAGTATGTGGAGCGGGGCTAACACCGGGGAGCTGTTTTTT
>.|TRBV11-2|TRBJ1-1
CASSLPGPNTEAFF
TGTGCCAGCAGCTTACCGGGACCGAACACTGAAGCTTTCTTT
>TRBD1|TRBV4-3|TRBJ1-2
CASSQDNPRGRDYGYTF
TGCGCCAGCAGCCAAGATAATCCCAGGGGGCGGGACTATGGCTACACCTTC
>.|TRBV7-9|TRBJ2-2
CASSLGDTGELFF
TGTGCCAGCAGCTTAGGAGACACCGGGGAGCTGTTTTTT
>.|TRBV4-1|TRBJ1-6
CASSQDRAGGGNSPLHF
TGCGCCAGCAGCCAAGACCGGGCAGGCGGGGGTAATTCACCCCTCCACTTT
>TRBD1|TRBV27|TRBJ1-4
CASRGLTGSHEKLFF
TGTGCCAGCAGGGGCTTGACAGGGTCTCATGAAAAACTGTTTTTT
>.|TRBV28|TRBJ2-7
CASSNGITLGEQYF
TGTGCCAGCAGTAACGGGATCACTCTGGGGGAGCAGTACTTC
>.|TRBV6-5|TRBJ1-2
CASSSQGCYTF
TGTGCCAGCAGTAGCCAGGGATGCTACACCTTC